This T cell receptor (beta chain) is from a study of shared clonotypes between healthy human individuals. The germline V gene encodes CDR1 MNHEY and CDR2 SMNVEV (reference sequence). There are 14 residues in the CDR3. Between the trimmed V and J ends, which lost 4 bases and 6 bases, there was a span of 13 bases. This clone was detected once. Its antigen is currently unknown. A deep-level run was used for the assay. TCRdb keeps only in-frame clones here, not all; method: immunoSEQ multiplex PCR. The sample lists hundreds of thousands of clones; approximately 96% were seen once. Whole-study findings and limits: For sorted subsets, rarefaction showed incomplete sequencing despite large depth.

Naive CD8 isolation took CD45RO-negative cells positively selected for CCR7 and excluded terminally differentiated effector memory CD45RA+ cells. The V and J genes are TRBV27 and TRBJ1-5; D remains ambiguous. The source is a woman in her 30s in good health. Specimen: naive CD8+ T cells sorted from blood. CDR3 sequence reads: CASSSNSESQPQHF. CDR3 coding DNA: TGTGCCAGCAGTTCCAACAGTGAAAGTCAGCCCCAGCATTTT.